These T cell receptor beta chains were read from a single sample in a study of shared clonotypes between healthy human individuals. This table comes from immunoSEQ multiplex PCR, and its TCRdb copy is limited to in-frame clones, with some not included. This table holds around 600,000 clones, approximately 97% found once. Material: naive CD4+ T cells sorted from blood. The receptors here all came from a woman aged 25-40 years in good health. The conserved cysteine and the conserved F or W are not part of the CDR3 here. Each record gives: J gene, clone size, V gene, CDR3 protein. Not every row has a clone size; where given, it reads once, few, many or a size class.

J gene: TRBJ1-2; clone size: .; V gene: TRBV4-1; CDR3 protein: ASSQDITTAVTNYGYT
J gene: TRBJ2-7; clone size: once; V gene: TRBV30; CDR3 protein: AWGPLAGTPYEQY
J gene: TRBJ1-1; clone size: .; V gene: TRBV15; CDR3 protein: ATSRGVLGRNTEAF
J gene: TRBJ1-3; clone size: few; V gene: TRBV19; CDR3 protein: ATTRANGNTIY
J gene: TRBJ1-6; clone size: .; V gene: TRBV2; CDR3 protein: ASRPLGDSPLH
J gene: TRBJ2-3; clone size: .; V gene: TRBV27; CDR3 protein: ASSNGLMLAGGISTDTQY
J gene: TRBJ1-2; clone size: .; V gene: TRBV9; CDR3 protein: ASSAQGYYGYT
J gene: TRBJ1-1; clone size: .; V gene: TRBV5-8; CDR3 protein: ASSLGRGREWNTEAF
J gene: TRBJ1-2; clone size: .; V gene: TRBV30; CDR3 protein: AWSVGQFGTET
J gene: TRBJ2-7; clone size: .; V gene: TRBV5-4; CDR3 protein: ASSRQGAYEQY
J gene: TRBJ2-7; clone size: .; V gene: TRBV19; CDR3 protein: ASSMFGREYEQY
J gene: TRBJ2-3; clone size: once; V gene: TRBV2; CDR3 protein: ASSLRDRVTDTQY
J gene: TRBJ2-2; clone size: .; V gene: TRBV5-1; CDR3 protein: ASWGGTDLTGELF
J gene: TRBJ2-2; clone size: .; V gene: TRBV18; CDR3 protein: ASSPPTGIGELF
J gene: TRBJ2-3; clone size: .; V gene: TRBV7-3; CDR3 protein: ASSQGHGEDTQY
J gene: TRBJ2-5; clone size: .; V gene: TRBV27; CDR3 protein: ASSPLAGVRETQY
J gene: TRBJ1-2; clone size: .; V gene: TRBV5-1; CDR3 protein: ASSPTTGTYGYT
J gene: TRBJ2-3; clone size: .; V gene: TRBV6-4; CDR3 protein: ASSPGTTSMDTQY
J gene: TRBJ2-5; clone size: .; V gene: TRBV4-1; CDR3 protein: ASSTPLAGDETQY
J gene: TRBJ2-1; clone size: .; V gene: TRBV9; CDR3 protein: ASSVDRTSYNEQF
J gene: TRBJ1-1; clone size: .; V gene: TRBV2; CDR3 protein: ATRQGSSEAF
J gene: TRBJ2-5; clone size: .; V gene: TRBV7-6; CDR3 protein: ASSLAWVAGQETQY
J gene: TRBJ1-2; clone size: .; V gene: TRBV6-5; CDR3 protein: ASSYAEDNYGYT
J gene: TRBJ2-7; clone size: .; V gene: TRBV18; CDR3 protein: ASSLTGLAVYEQY
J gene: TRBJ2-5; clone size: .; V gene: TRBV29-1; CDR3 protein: SVKRASGSAEQY
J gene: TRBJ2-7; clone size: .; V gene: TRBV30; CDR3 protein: AWSVLSGAGGGYEQY
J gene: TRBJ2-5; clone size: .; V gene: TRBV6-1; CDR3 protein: ASSESSGGLAGASRQETQY
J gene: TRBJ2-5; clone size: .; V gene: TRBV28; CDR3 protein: ASTSGQGEETQY
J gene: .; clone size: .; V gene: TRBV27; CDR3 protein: ASSFRTSPGISHVEQY
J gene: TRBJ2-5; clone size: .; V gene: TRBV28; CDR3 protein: ASSFPGQGVETQY
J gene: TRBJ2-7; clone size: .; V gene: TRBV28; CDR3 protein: ASSIPGLAGEEAYEQY
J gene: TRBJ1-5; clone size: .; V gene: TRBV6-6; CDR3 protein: ASSPWGDDQPQH
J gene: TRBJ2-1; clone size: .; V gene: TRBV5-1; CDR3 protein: ASSGQTGTGYHEQF
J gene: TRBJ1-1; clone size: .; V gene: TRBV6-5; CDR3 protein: ASTKGVGTEAF
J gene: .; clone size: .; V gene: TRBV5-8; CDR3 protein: ASSTWTGGGEQY
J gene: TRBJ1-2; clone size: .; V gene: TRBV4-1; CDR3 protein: ASSQAPGRGYT
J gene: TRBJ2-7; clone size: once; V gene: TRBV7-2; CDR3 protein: ASSFPNSYEQY
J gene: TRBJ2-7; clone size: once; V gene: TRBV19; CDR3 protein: ATGTDSSYEQY
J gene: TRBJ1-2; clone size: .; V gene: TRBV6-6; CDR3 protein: ASSNRQIPNYGYT
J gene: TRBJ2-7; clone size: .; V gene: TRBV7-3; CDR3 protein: ASSLLAGPPYEQY
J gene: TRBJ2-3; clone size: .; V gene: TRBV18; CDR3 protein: ASSAGTGWGTDTQY
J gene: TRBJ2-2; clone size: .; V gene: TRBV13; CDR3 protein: ASSWGRPTGELF
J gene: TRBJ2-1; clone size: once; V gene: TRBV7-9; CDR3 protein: ASSLIRVTDRPYNEQF
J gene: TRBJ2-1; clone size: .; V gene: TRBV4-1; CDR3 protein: ASSQGEGTGIWYEQF
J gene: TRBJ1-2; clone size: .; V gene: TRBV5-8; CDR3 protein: ASSRGQADGYT
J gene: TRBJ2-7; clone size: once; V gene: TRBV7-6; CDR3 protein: ASSSTGFYEQY
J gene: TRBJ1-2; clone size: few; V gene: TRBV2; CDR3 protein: ASSGSFYGYT
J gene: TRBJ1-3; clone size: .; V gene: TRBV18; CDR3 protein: ASSARERNTIY
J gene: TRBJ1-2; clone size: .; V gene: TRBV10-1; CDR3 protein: ASSDRAGGGYT
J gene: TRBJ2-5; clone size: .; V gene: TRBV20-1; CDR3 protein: SAWWETQY